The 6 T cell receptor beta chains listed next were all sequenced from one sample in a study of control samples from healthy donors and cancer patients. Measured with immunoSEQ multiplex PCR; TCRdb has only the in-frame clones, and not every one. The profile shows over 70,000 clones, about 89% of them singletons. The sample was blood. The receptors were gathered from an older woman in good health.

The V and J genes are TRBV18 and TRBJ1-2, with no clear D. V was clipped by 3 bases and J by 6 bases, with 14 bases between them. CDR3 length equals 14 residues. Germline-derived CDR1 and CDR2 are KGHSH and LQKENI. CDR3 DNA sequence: TGTGCCAGCTCACCCCTGTGGCAGCCCGATGGCTACACCTTC. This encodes CASSPLWQPDGYTF.

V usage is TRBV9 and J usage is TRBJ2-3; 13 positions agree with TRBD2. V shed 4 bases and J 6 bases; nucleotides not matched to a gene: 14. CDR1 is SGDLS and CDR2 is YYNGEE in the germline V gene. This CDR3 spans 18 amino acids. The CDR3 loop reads CASSPRSGLAGERDTQYF. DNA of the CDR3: TGTGCCAGCAGCCCTCGCTCAGGACTAGCGGGGGAGAGGGATACGCAGTATTTT.

The CDR3 DNA reads as TGCGCCAGCAGCAGGACAGGGGCCTTCTCCTACGAGCAGTACTTC. It encodes CASSRTGAFSYEQYF. The chain recombines TRBV5-1 with TRBJ2-7; TRBD1 agrees at 9 bases. This CDR3 comprises 15 residues. Germline values: CDR1 SGHRS, CDR2 YFSETQ. The J segment lost 0 bases and the V segment lost 4 bases, leaving 5 bases of the junction unmatched.

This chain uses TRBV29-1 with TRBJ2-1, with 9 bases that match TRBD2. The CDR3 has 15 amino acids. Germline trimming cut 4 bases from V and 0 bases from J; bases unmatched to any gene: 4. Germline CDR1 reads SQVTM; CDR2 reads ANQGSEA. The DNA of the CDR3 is TGCAGCGTTGGGGGACTAGCCAACTCCTACAATGAGCAGTTCTTC. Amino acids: CSVGGLANSYNEQFF.

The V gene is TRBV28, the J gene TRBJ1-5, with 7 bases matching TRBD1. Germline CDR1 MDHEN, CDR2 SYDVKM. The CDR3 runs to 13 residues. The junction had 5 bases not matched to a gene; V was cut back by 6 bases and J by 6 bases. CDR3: CASREQGGQPQHF. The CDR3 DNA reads TGTGCCAGCAGAGAGCAGGGGGGTCAGCCCCAGCATTTT.

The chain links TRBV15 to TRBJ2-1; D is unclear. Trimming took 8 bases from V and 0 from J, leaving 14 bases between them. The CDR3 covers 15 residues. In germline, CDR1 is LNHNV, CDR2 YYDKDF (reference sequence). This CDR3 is CATRSAPSSYNEQFF. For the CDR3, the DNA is TGTGCCACCCGGAGCGCCCCGAGCTCCTACAATGAGCAGTTCTTC. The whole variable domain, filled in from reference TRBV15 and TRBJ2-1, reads DAMVIQNPRYQVTQFGKPVTLSCSQTLNHNVMYWYQQKSSQAPKLLFHYYDKDFNNEADTPDNFQSRRPNTSFCFLDIRSPGLGDTAMYLCATRSAPSSYNEQFFGPGTRLTVL.